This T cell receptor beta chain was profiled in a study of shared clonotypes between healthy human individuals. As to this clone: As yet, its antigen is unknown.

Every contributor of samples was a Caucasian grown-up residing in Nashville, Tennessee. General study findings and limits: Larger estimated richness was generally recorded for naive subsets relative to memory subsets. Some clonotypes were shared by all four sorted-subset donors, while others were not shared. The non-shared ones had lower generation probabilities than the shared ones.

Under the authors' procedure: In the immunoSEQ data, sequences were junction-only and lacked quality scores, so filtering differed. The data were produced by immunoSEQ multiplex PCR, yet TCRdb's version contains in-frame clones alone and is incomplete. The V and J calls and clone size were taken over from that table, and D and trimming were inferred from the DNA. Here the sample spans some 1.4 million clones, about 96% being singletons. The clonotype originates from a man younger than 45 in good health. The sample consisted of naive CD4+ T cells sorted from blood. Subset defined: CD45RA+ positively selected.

The CDR3: CASSLGLQGAAYEQYF. The CDR3 coding sequence is TGTGCCAGCAGCTTGGGGCTTCAGGGGGCGGCCTACGAGCAGTACTTC. V is TRBV5-4 and J is TRBJ2-7; 8 bases fit TRBD1. The CDR3 spans 16 residues. J lost 2 bases, V lost 0 bases, and 7 bases had no gene match. Germline CDR1 is SGHNT and CDR2 is YYREEE (reference sequence). Full variable domain (rest looked up from reference TRBV5-4 and TRBJ2-7): ETGVTQSPTHLIKTRGQQVTLRCSSQSGHNTVSWYQQALGQGPQFIFQYYREEENGRGNFPPRFSGLQFPNYSSELNVNALELDDSALYLCASSLGLQGAAYEQYFGPGTRLTVT.